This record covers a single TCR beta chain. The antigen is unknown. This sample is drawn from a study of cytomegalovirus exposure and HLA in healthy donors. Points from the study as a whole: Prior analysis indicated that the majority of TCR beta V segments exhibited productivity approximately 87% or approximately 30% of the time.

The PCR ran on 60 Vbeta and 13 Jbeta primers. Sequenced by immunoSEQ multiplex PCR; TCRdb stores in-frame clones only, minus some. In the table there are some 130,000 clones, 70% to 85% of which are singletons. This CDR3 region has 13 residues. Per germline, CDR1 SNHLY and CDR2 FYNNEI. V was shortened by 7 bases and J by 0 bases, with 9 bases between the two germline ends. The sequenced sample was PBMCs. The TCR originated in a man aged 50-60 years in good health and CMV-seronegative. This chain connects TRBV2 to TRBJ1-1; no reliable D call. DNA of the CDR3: TGTGCCAGCACTCACAGCATGAACACTGAAGCTTTCTTT. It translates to CASTHSMNTEAFF.